This TCR beta chain was recovered during a study of blood T cells in healthy people across ages (dated by TCRdb to the mid-2010s). With regard to the full study: In model experiments, roughly one uniquely barcoded TCR beta cDNA molecule per two T cells was captured by template switching. Donors were grouped into four age groups: young (average 16 years), middle-aged (about 40), aged (around 60) and long-lived (over 80). For two donors (one aged 18 to 30 and one aged 80 or older), the study analyzed two additional independent replicas of 1 million unique cDNA reads from the same blood draw. To track age-related changes in TCR beta repertoire diversity, the study relied on deep sequencing normalized with unique cDNA molecular identifiers.

Receptor amplification or capture employed 5' RACE. The listed sequencing device is Illumina HiSeq 2500. A second PCR of about 6 to 11 cycles was performed with a sample-barcoded 5' primer and a J-beta primer mix. A unique molecular identifier was introduced onto each TCR beta cDNA molecule by a template-switch 5' adaptor carrying 12 random nucleotides. Each sample yielded at least 2.5 million CDR3-containing paired-end reads. All of the RNA was converted into first-strand cDNA using the Mint cDNA synthesis kit, with a TRBC-specific oligonucleotide serving as the primer. After uracil-DNA glycosylase treatment, a first 18-cycle PCR used universal primers M1SS and BC2_uni_R on all cDNA. Concerning the study's data processing: For normalization, 1 million high-quality reads, each with a distinct molecular identifier, were randomly selected from each sample. Instead of being binned into consensus sequences, reads with shared molecular identifiers were discarded. MiTCR, run with a Q25 quality threshold and the strictest error-elimination algorithm, handled CDR3 identification, clonotype clustering and error correction. A nonparametric unseen species model with Euler transformation was used to estimate a lower bound on total TCR beta diversity. Using fastp at Q25 and MiXCR, TCRdb reprocessed the public reads and kept productive beta chains. Duplicate CDR3 protein sequences are folded into a single record with the most common DNA and genes. The V and J calls come from TCRdb's annotation, not from the publication. Within this sample are some 760,000 distinct CDR3 sequences, with 25% of them counted one time only. The ten top clones hold approximately 3.7% of the sample.

Germline trimming: 7 bases from V, 9 bases from J; junction bases outside gene matches: 6. Including cysteine and phenylalanine, the CDR3 has 11 amino acids. The only DNA kept is the CDR3, 33 bases in frame from the first base. CDR1 and CDR2, per the germline V gene, are MNHEY and SVGEGT. Beyond this particular receptor, the publication reports: Observed TCR beta diversity per million T cells fell roughly linearly with age, and a significant reduction was already apparent by age about 43. Because donor CMV infection status was unknown, age-related changes in expanded clonotypes were potentially confounded. Observed TCR beta diversity correlated strongly with the percentage of naive T cells measured by flow cytometry. Bulk unsorted PBMC profiling prevented conclusive comparison of naive and antigen-experienced compartments. Total diversity estimates from one million sequenced T cells were considered lower bounds and underestimates. Compared with the aged group, the long-lived group had more naive CD4+ T cells, fewer expanded clones and increased TCR diversity, suggesting age selection.

This clonotype was counted only a few times. Its antigen remains unidentified. Base qualities are not recorded, but no much larger clone differs from it by a single base. The donors were around 39 Caucasian individuals from Russia, aged 6 to 90 years, who were systemically healthy. Approximately 9 milliliters of peripheral blood were collected from each donor into EDTA-treated Vacutainer tubes. Ficoll-Paque density-gradient centrifugation was used to isolate PBMCs, with at least 6.5 million per sample. Total RNA was extracted from PBMCs with Trizol reagent, with at least 5 micrograms obtained per sample. For every donor, an aliquot of PBMCs went through flow cytometry to measure the percentages of naive CD45RAhigh/CD27high T cells. This sample also appeared in a second study, on T cells of mothers and their children. Per that second paper: The donors were nine systemically healthy Caucasian individuals, made up of three mothers and their six children. cDNA synthesis consumed the entire amount of extracted RNA, loaded at about 1.6 ug RNA in each 15 ul reaction. Sample barcodes and 2-4 random nucleotides were added via the M1S primer in the second PCR. Over 10 million TCR beta CDR3 reads came from each mother, compared with roughly 2.8 million reads from each child. Thymic selection shapes the output of TCR recombination in a similar way in related and unrelated pairs, and inherited differences have a minor effect. Normalized repertoire overlap was always slightly but never significantly higher in related than unrelated mother-child pairs. Persistent microchimeric T cell clones were not detected, at a sensitivity of 85 to 100 clones per million clonotypes. To look for features that set related mother-child pairs apart from unrelated individuals, the researchers ran deep NGS to compare the TCR beta repertoires of mothers and children. On average, the children were roughly 10 +/- 4 years old, while the mothers were around 42 +/- 4 years old. After adapters were ligated using NEBNext reagents, the libraries underwent 100+100 nt paired-end sequencing on an Illumina HiSeq 2000. To prevent cross-contamination, the mother and child libraries were prepared one month apart and sequenced in separate runs. For each donor, somewhere between roughly 500,000 and 2,100,000 distinct TCR beta clonotypes were identified. Naive TCR beta clonotypes were estimated from low-frequency clonotypes matched to each donor's FACS-determined naive share, without sorting.

The chain was built from TRBV6-2 or TRBV6-3 and TRBJ2-7, and TRBD2 matches 7 of the central bases. Sequencing used blood. The clonotype comes from a boy aged 5-17 years in good health. At the DNA level, the sequence is TGTGCCAGCAACCAAGGGACTACGCAGTACTTC. It specifies CASNQGTTQYF.